This T cell receptor beta chain originates from a study of blood T cell repertoires in COVID-19 (dated by TCRdb to the early 2020s). In the study overall: Collaborator samples came from the United States, Italy and Spain and covered acute and convalescent phases of COVID-19. Where available, HLA class I and class II types were obtained from metadata supplied by the sample provider rather than from assay-based typing. Deeply sampled blood TCRbeta repertoires from subjects exposed to, actively infected with, or recovered from COVID-19 were included in the dataset. The repertoires were made available in a free public database intended to serve as a resource for research on the immune response to SARS-CoV-2. Samples came from the ongoing ImmuneRACE study (first 160 participants) plus 1,254 subjects from 6 global collaborators. The prospective study material was composed of cDNA or gDNA derived from T cells, B-cell-depleted T cells, or PBMCs. The sample metadata nearly always contained a de-identified subject ID, COVID-19 status, age in years and sex.

For this clone: Its cognate antigen has yet to be identified. No base qualities exist here, and no much larger clone lies one base off it.

V is clipped by 1 base and J by 4 bases, and the sequence between their germline boundaries is 10 bases long. From the germline V gene, CDR1 is KGHSH and CDR2 is LQKENI. From its cysteine to its phenylalanine, the CDR3 spans 14 amino acids. Left in the record is the CDR3 DNA by itself, 42 bases read in frame from the first base. The immunoSEQ Assay, a bias-controlled multiplex PCR, was used to amplify TCRbeta CDR3 regions from genomic DNA. The study's processing was this. Nucleated cell counts per sample were estimated from amplification of reference gene primers within the assay. To quantify the absolute abundance of each unique TCRbeta CDR3 rearrangement, sequence reads were collapsed and filtered. For each sample, productive Simpson clonality was calculated as the square root of Simpson's diversity index across productive rearrangements. As stored in TCRdb, this immuneACCESS dataset retains in-frame rearrangements with V and J assigned. A fraction of the clones does not appear; measured against another copy, unresolved V genes explain less than half of the discrepancy, and the remainder lacks a known reason. Clone size and the V and J calls come from that table; the DNA yielded D and trimming. In all, the sample holds about 110,000 clones, and 71% of those were seen once. The ten most abundant clones make up more than 1.5% of the sample.

Points the paper makes about the study in general: How much clinical and demographic metadata was included differed by source and by participant, and the metadata was provided uncurated.

Whole blood was collected in K2EDTA tubes by collaborating institutions according to the institutions' own protocols. Collaborator samples were shipped for TCRbeta analysis as frozen whole blood, isolated PBMCs, or DNA extracted from either sample type. The origin of this receptor is a woman aged 40 to 49 with acute or convalescent COVID-19. The sequence links TRBV18 to TRBJ2-5; no D gene is confidently identified. Material: peripheral blood. The DNA is TGTGCCAGCTCACCACGATCCGCCAGAGAGACCCAGTACTTC. Translated, it reads CASSPRSARETQYF.